Described below is a single TCR beta chain sequence and its context. Its antigen remains unknown. The same CDR3 can be traced to other DNA sequences in this sample. This record belongs to a study of shared clonotypes between healthy human individuals. For the study at large: CD4 naive and memory got three plates each, CD8 naive two, CD8 memory one. The study, taken as a whole, reports: Large depth notwithstanding, sorted-subset sequencing proved incomplete by rarefaction.

From CD4+ cells came CD45RA+ naive and CD45RA-negative memory subsets. Assay execution proceeded at the deep level. Profiled with immunoSEQ multiplex PCR; TCRdb holds only in-frame clones, not every one. This table holds about 2.4 million clones, approximately 90% found once. This CDR3 is built from 11 residues. V lost 5 bases to trimming and J lost 2 bases, with 1 base between them. Germline V gives CDR1 MDHEN, CDR2 SYDVKM. The receptor's source is a man between 18 and 29 years old in good health. The sample was naive CD4+ T cells sorted from blood. Regarding subset: CD45RA+ positively selected. The chain couples TRBV28 to TRBJ1-5; D is undetermined. CDR3: CASSRNQPQHF. As DNA, the CDR3 is TGTGCCAGCAGTCGCAATCAGCCCCAGCATTTT.